This passage covers 16 T cell receptor beta chains from one sample sequenced in a study of T cells in Graves' hyperthyroidism and ophthalmopathy. Regions amplified from RNA transcripts were the TCR beta CDR3 regions. First-round RT-PCR with HTBI primers amplified the TCR CDR3 region. A single record per CDR3 protein comes from TCRdb applying MiXCR to the multiplex PCR reads. The profile shows 250,000 or so distinct CDR3 sequences, approximately 16% of them singletons. Material: blood. The receptor set was obtained from a woman between 18 and 29 years old with Graves' ophthalmopathy.

This clonotype was seen ten or more times. The J gene is TRBJ2-1, the V gene TRBV20-1; D is uncertain. Trimming pared 0 bases from V and 5 bases from J, leaving 11 bases between. The CDR3 contains 14 residues. CDR1 is DFQATT, CDR2 SNEGSKA, per germline (reference sequence). DNA of the CDR3: TGCAGTGCTAGAGATCGATGGCCAAACAATGAGCAGTTCTTC. It encodes CSARDRWPNNEQFF.

This clonotype was recorded a few times. A much larger clone differs by one base, so this may be a read error. V usage is TRBV11-2 and J usage is TRBJ2-2; D tentatively fits TRBD1 or TRBD2 (7 bases each). This CDR3 spans 16 amino acids. Trimming stripped 5 bases from V and 5 bases from J, with 18 bases between. The germline CDR1 and CDR2 sequences are SGHAT and FQNNGV. CDR3 amino acids: CASSRSGTALTGELFF. The CDR3, as DNA: TGTGCCAGCAGCCGGAGCGGGACAGCTCTAACCGGGGAGCTGTTTTTT.

There are many counts of this clonotype. CDR3: CASSPREFSTDTQYF. Here the CDR3 DNA reads TGCGCCAGCAGCCCGAGAGAGTTTAGCACAGATACGCAGTATTTT. The chain links TRBV5-1 to TRBJ2-3; D is undetermined. From germline, CDR1 is SGHRS and CDR2 YFSETQ. V lost 4 bases to trimming and J lost 0 bases, with 12 bases between them. CDR3 length: 15 amino acids.

This clonotype was detected many times. V gene TRBV18 combines with J gene TRBJ2-1; 10 positions match TRBD1. The germline gives CDR1 KGHSH, CDR2 LQKENI. This CDR3 has 16 amino acids. After removal of 0 bases from V and 4 bases from J, the junction contained 3 bases not matched to a gene. This chain's CDR3 is CASSPPGQGVYNEQFF. The DNA of the CDR3 is TGTGCCAGCTCACCACCCGGACAGGGGGTTTACAATGAGCAGTTCTTC. The variable domain in full, with the rest retrieved from reference TRBV18 and TRBJ2-1, is NAGVMQNPRHLVRRRGQEARLRCSPMKGHSHVYWYRQLPEEGLKFMVYLQKENIIDESGMPKERFSAEFPKEGPSILRIQQVVRGDSAAYFCASSPPGQGVYNEQFFGPGTRLTVL.

At least ten counts were recorded for this clonotype. One base away lies a much larger clone, so this may be a sequencing read error. This chain links TRBV20-1 with TRBJ1-1; D is undetermined. The CDR3 contains 12 residues. The germline V gene encodes CDR1 DFQATT and CDR2 SNEGSKA (reference sequence). The CDR3 coding sequence is TGCAGTGCTGGAGAAGGGAACACTGAAGCTTTCTTT. Amino acid sequence: CSAGEGNTEAFF.

This clonotype was recorded many times. The chain combines TRBV3-1 with TRBJ2-2; 12 nucleotides match TRBD1. V shed 3 bases and J 7 bases; nucleotides not matched to a gene: 6. The germline CDR1 and CDR2 sequences are LGHDT and YNNKEL (reference sequence). The CDR3 is 16 residues long. This CDR3 reads CASSQAGTGGIGELFF. The CDR3 nucleotides are TGTGCCAGCAGCCAGGCCGGGACAGGGGGCATCGGGGAGCTGTTTTTT.

Many counts were recorded for this clonotype. The chain carries TRBV7-9 and TRBJ2-3, with D possibly TRBD2 on 5 matching bases. The CDR3 loop spans 15 amino acids. V shed 4 bases and J shed 4 bases, with 15 bases lying between them. CDR1 SEHNR and CDR2 FQNEAQ come from the germline V gene (reference sequence). For the CDR3, the DNA is TGTGCCAGCAGCTCGACGTGGAAGGAGGCAGATACGCAGTATTTT. Translated, it gives CASSSTWKEADTQYF.

This clonotype was found many times. This chain links TRBV7-2 with TRBJ2-4; unclear D gene. This CDR3 comprises 16 residues. V was shortened by 4 bases and J by 0 bases, with 13 bases between the two germline ends. The germline V gene encodes CDR1 SGHTA and CDR2 FQGNSA. This CDR3 reads CASSSHTYLAKNIQYF. CDR3 coding DNA: TGTGCCAGCAGCTCGCACACCTATTTAGCCAAAAACATTCAGTACTTC.

The sample holds many counts of this clonotype. This chain uses TRBV5-1 with TRBJ1-2; D gene unclear. V was cut by 5 bases and J by 0 bases, with 20 bases left in between. This CDR3 contains 17 residues. Germline V gives CDR1 SGHRS, CDR2 YFSETQ. The CDR3 DNA reads TGCGCCAGCAGTGAGTCGGGGAGCTTACTCTCTAACTATGGCTACACCTTC. Translating it yields CASSESGSLLSNYGYTF.

This clonotype came up many times. The chain combines TRBV28 with TRBJ2-7; TRBD1 is a possible D gene (7 bases). Trimming pared 7 bases from V and 1 base from J, leaving 17 bases between. Germline CDR1 MDHEN, CDR2 SYDVKM. This CDR3 spans 15 amino acids. DNA of the CDR3: TGTGCCAGCAAGGGGGCGGCGGGAACATCCTACGAGCAGTACTTC. This encodes CASKGAAGTSYEQYF.

The J gene is TRBJ1-5, the V gene TRBV6-2 or TRBV6-3; no definite D call. Per germline, CDR1 MNHEY and CDR2 SVGEGT. The V end lost 6 bases, the J end lost 6 bases, and 18 bases lay between the germline ends. The CDR3 length is 15 residues. DNA of the CDR3: TGTGCCAGCAGCCCGGACCTGACGGGTGGTCAGCCCCAGCATTTT. This encodes CASSPDLTGGQPQHF.

This clonotype was observed many times. A read error is possible here, since a much larger clone lies one base away. This chain uses TRBV12-3 or TRBV12-4 with TRBJ2-3; D perhaps matches TRBD2 (7 bases). The CDR3 loop spans 16 amino acids. The V gene lost 3 bases and the J gene lost 7 bases, with 20 bases spanning the gap. In DNA form, the CDR3 reads TGTGCCAGCAGTTTGGGGCGGGGGCCCGAGAGAAATACGCAGTATTTT. Protein sequence: CASSLGRGPERNTQYF.

This clonotype has a count of ten or more. V gene TRBV7-9 combines with J gene TRBJ2-7; D unresolved. This CDR3 contains 12 residues. V lost 5 bases to trimming and J lost 3 bases, with 8 bases between them. Germline V CDR1 and CDR2: SEHNR, FQNEAQ (reference sequence). The CDR3 region has the DNA TGTGCCAGCAGCCAAGTCCTCTACGAGCAGTACTTC. As protein: CASSQVLYEQYF. Full variable domain (remainder filled in from reference TRBV7-9 and TRBJ2-7): DTGVSQNPRHKITKRGQNVTFRCDPISEHNRLYWYRQTLGQGPEFLTYFQNEAQLEKSRLLSDRFSAERPKGSFSTLEIQRTEQGDSAMYLCASSQVLYEQYFGPGTRLTVT.

Ten or more counts support this clonotype. The chain combines TRBV20-1 with TRBJ2-2; D remains ambiguous. The germline V and J ends were trimmed by 4 bases and 3 bases, with 9 bases remaining between them. This CDR3 has 13 amino acids. Germline CDR1 and CDR2: DFQATT and SNEGSKA (reference sequence). The CDR3 sequence: CSAKGVYTGELFF. CDR3 DNA sequence: TGCAGTGCTAAAGGCGTGTACACCGGGGAGCTGTTTTTT.

This clonotype has just a few counts. The chain joins TRBV4-2 to TRBJ2-3; 10 bases map to TRBD2. The CDR3 length is 17 residues. CDR1 is LGHNA, CDR2 YNFKEQ, per germline. V was pared by 0 bases and J by 4 bases, with 7 bases of the junction left unmatched. CDR3: CASSQDGGLAGADTQYF. In DNA form, the CDR3 reads TGTGCCAGCAGCCAAGATGGGGGGCTAGCGGGAGCAGATACGCAGTATTTT.

The sample holds many counts of this clonotype. This CDR3 reads CSVGAGGRVIYNEQFF. The CDR3 DNA is TGCAGCGTTGGTGCGGGGGGCAGAGTGATCTACAATGAGCAGTTCTTC. The chain carries TRBV29-1 and TRBJ2-1, with 8 positions matching TRBD2. V lost 4 bases to trimming and J lost 3 bases; unmatched junction nucleotides: 11. Germline V lookup: CDR1 SQVTM, CDR2 ANQGSEA. The length of the CDR3 is 16 residues.